This T cell receptor (beta chain) came from a study of cytomegalovirus exposure and HLA in healthy donors (dated by TCRdb to 2017 to 2019). As for the study more broadly: According to an earlier analysis of 450 to 650 of the donors, some 170 million T cells yielded 100 million or so unique TCR beta sequences and around 280 Gb of sequence data. The aim of the study was to test whether cataloging public T cell receptors could identify signatures of past pathogen exposure. Rather than using new phenotypic data, the later analysis identified candidate immune exposures from TCR beta sequences and from how often those sequences occurred across donors. An earlier analysis of approximately 580 of the donors used high-throughput TCR beta sequencing to judge whether each TCR beta V gene segment behaved as functional or pseudogenic. Donor age, sex, ethnicity and CMV serostatus were compiled alongside the repertoire data. Because of strong linkage in the cohort, roughly five DR-DQ haplotypes were treated as single units for association and clustering. All discovery cohort repertoires had been generated on a single sequencing platform. Genome-wide SNP genotypes for about three fifths of the roughly 670 donors were used in a later genetic analysis, which treated that subset as a discovery cohort. The study combined high-throughput TCR immunosequencing, statistical association of individual TCRs with disease status, and machine learning to predict cytomegalovirus infection status. The number of donors typed differed by locus, with roughly 629-640 for A, B, C, DRB1 and DQB1, around 520 for DQA1, 600 to 610 for DPA1, and around 450 for DPB1. Of the roughly 390 genotyped donors, more than 75% were placed in the genetic ancestry cluster associated with self-reported Caucasian donors. In a later analysis, previously published TCR beta repertoires from 500 to 750 donors were re-analyzed and high-resolution HLA genotyping was added so that TCR occurrence patterns could be studied. Approximately 300 gigabases of sequencing data and approximately 91 million unique TCR sequences made up an early release that covered 640 HLA-typed donors. Among a few hundred genotyped donors of the cohort, an average of approximately 240,000 unique TCR beta nucleotide sequences were sequenced per donor, roughly 20% of them non-productive. HLA typing covered class I and class II loci at four-digit resolution. The T cell repertoires of 700 or so subjects were profiled by immunosequencing and related to cytomegalovirus serostatus. Besides the first cohort of roughly 700 subjects, a separate validation cohort made up of 95 to 150 different subjects was used.

Overall results and qualifications from the work: Linkage disequilibrium might explain the correlated functional status among segregating V segments, but an unknown experimental factor could not be excluded. An association between a missense DCLRE1C variant and V-gene and J-gene trimming of TCR beta chains was found in a later genetic analysis and replicated in an independent cohort. Across donors, most TCR sequences were observed very rarely, whereas some public TCRs were present in many individuals. Some IMGT-functional V segments, including TRBV6-2 and TRBV6-3, could not be told apart with the 87-base-pair reads, so those segments were excluded. The sequencing pipeline was judged likely to have produced a cluster of highly shared sequence variants as a technical artifact. Because counts were too low, about 15 rarely observed V segments, including chromosome 9 orphons, were left out of the earlier analysis of some 640 of the donors. In vitro tests confirmed that three of the cytomegalovirus-associated TCR beta chains recognize cytomegalovirus antigens. A later genetic analysis reported fewer N-insertions in productive TCRs among donors in an Asian-associated ancestry cluster than the roughly 620-donor mean. According to a later analysis, most CMV-associated TCR beta chains appeared to be HLA-restricted, and the HLA associations seemed to be driven largely by CMV exposure. In a later analysis, several top co-occurrence clusters were reported to appear linked to parvovirus B19, influenza, CMV and Epstein-Barr virus. A further reported finding was that TCR beta sequences accurately predicted the HLA-A and HLA-B alleles for most subjects in the first cohort. A later analysis found that TCR association rates varied across HLA loci, with DRB1 alleles showing the most associated TCRs and HLA-C alleles the fewest. In a later analysis, HLA-associated TCR beta chains were found to be more clonally expanded and to have lower generation probabilities than equally common non-associated chains. Cytomegalovirus status was reported to be diagnosed by the classifier with high specificity and sensitivity in both the original and validation cohorts. The study listed 150 to 200 TCR beta chains as associated with cytomegalovirus. Presence/absence analyses assumed roughly uniform sequencing depth across donors, an assumption that may not hold. In an earlier analysis of under 600 of the donors, most TCR beta V segments were observed in productive rearrangements about 87% or about 30% of the time, broadly matching IMGT annotations. When HLA alleles, especially DR and DQ, strongly co-occurred, TCR associations were difficult to assign to individual alleles. A later analysis associated 16,951 TCR beta sequences with specific HLA alleles at a false discovery rate of 0.05. HLA typing was unavailable for some donors at each locus, so association tests used only the typed subset. CMV serostatus was the only immune exposure information available for the cohort. This cohort had only TCR beta chains sequenced, and the lack of alpha or paired-chain data limited which features could be detected. The authors suggested that the approach could potentially be extended to other disease states and immunological phenotypes.

The library relied on the immunoSEQ multiplex PCR assay. For the multiplex PCR, a mixture combining 60 forward primers for TCR Vbeta segments and 13 reverse primers for TCR Jbeta segments was used. The CDR3 region of rearranged TCR beta genes was amplified from genomic DNA by a multiplex PCR assay. Amplified TCR beta libraries were sequenced as 87-base-pair reads on the Illumina HiSeq System. As for the original processing: In a later analysis, tens of millions of unique TCR beta chains were counted across the approximately 640 repertoires, and about 10 million of these chains were shared by at least two donors. To remove PCR and sequencing errors, raw reads were error-corrected and collapsed into unique sequences using a nearest-neighbor algorithm that merged closely related sequences. V, D and J gene segments were assigned by aligning CDR3 sequences to IMGT reference sequences. For a sequence to be retained, at least a six-nucleotide match to both a V gene segment and a J gene segment was required. A rearrangement was called productive if the CDR3 had no stop codons and remained in frame with V and J, and every other rearrangement was called non-productive. Following IMGT convention, CDR3 was defined as the stretch from the second conserved V-encoded cysteine to the conserved J-encoded phenylalanine. In an earlier analysis of around 600 of the donors, sequences lacking an unambiguous match to a single V gene segment were excluded. An earlier analysis of some 500 of the donors classified V segments as functional when productive rearrangements were above 56.7% and as segregating when the standard deviation between donors was above 5%. A statistical classification framework was developed to diagnose cytomegalovirus status using the catalog of TCR beta chain sequences. A later analysis assigned V and J genes by comparing TCR nucleotide sequences with IMGT/GENE-DB human TR gene sequences. The TCRdist pipeline was used in a later analysis to assign CDR3 sequences and most-parsimonious VDJ recombination scenarios. In a later analysis, every TCR beta chain was defined by the combination of its CDR3 amino acid sequence and its V-gene family, and reads without a unique V-gene family were dropped. As a way to deal with suspected cross-contamination and a sequencing artifact, a later analysis dropped over 550 nucleotide sequences that were highly shared and had low generation probability. In a later analysis, a clonal expansion index was calculated for each public chain from normalized within-repertoire ranks of inferred template counts. A later analysis computed generation probabilities with a VDJ recombination model fitted to out-of-frame rearrangements, and checked the results against IGoR. Hypergeometric tests were used in a later analysis to score TCR-TCR, TCR-HLA and TCR-CMV co-occurrence, with a repertoire-size bias correction applied to the TCR pairs. A later analysis estimated false discovery rates by permuting HLA or CMV assignments 20 times. In a later analysis, co-occurring TCRs were grouped with DBSCAN, and TCRdist sequence similarity was added when clustering was performed within HLA-allele-positive subsets. Repertoires with fewer than 30,000 or more than 120,000 public chains, plus five repertoires with anomalous nucleotide sharing, were excluded from co-occurrence clustering. Drawn from immuneACCESS, this table holds only the in-frame rearrangements with V and J called that TCRdb kept. Clones are partly lost; checked studies trace under half to an unresolved V gene and leave the rest unexplained. That table gives V, J and clone size, and the DNA gave D and trimming. This sample is represented by approximately 110,000 clones; more than 75% of them were singletons. About 13% of the sample rests with the top ten.

This clone was seen once. It lacks a known antigen. Base qualities were left out, and no much larger clone turns up one base away. The cohort comprised some 730 healthy bone marrow donors. At the time of sampling, every cohort member was nominally healthy, though immune exposures that went unrecorded were likely present. The donor was CMV seropositive and belonged to the group of around 300 seropositive cohort members. Every donor gave a peripheral blood sample, and the peripheral blood mononuclear cells from that sample were used for TCR beta sequencing. Genomic DNA was extracted from the blood cell samples with the Qiagen DNeasy Blood Extraction Kit. Reading the germline V gene (reference sequence) gives CDR1 SGHNT and CDR2 YYREEE. Trimming removed 4 bases from V and 4 bases from J, leaving 8 bases between the germline ends. Reading from cysteine to phenylalanine, the CDR3 counts 12 amino acids. Only CDR3 DNA is held: 36 bases, read in frame from base 1.

The receptor was derived from a woman aged 55-70 years in good health and CMV-seropositive. Sequencing was carried out using PBMCs. The chain links TRBV5-4 with TRBJ1-2, and perhaps TRBD1 as D gene, on 6 matching bases. In nucleotide form, the sequence is TGTGCCAGCAGCCAGGACAGCTATGGCTACACCTTC. It encodes CASSQDSYGYTF.